The 8 T cell receptor beta chains given below trace back to one sample, sequenced in a study of shared clonotypes between healthy human individuals. Naive CD8 cells, CD45RO-negative and positively selected for CCR7, excluded terminally differentiated effector memory CD45RA+ cells. The method was immunoSEQ multiplex PCR; TCRdb's version includes in-frame clones alone and lacks a portion of them. Seen here are roughly 2.1 million clones, 85% to 95% observed once, and the top ten hold about 1.8%. Sequenced: naive CD8+ T cells from PBMCs. Receptor source: a man aged 18 to 30 in good health. Some clones in this sample may be carry-over from other donors' samples.

Concerning this clone: The same CDR3 can be traced to other DNA sequences in this sample. V and J are TRBV19 and TRBJ2-1; D ambiguous. Germline-derived CDR1 and CDR2 are LNHDA and SQIVND (reference sequence). V dropped 1 base and J dropped 10 bases, with 8 bases sitting between them. The CDR3 is 12 amino acids. The chain's CDR3 is CASSIGRTEQFF. CDR3 DNA sequence: TGTGCCAGTAGTATAGGGCGCACGGAGCAGTTCTTC.

The chain couples TRBV27 to TRBJ2-2; 11 nucleotides agree with TRBD2. Trimming removed 5 bases from V and 9 bases from J; junction bases left unmatched: 17. Germline V gene sequence: CDR1 MNHEY, CDR2 SMNVEV (reference sequence). This CDR3 is built from 18 residues. CDR3 in amino acids: CASSTYKNGTSGARELFF. The CDR3, as DNA: TGTGCCAGCAGTACCTACAAAAACGGGACTAGCGGAGCCCGGGAGCTGTTTTTT.

The V gene is TRBV28, the J gene TRBJ2-7; D is unclear. Trimming pared 6 bases from V and 4 bases from J, leaving 10 bases between. The CDR3 extends over 12 amino acids. The germline CDR1 and CDR2 sequences are MDHEN and SYDVKM. The CDR3 DNA follows: TGTGCCAGCAGCTCCCGAGTTTACGAGCAGTACTTC. Residues: CASSSRVYEQYF.

This sequence joins TRBV28 and TRBJ2-2; D gene ambiguous. Deletions cut 6 bases from V and 1 base from J, with 9 bases between. Per the germline V gene, CDR1 is MDHEN and CDR2 is SYDVKM. The CDR3 consists of 14 residues. The CDR3 DNA is TGTGCCAGCAGCCCCTTGCAGAACACCGGGGAGCTGTTTTTT. This encodes CASSPLQNTGELFF.

This chain connects TRBV19 to TRBJ1-1; perhaps TRBD1 as D (5 bases). Deletions cut 5 bases from V and 3 bases from J, with 19 bases between. This CDR3 is 16 amino acids long. CDR1 and CDR2 from the germline V gene are LNHDA and SQIVND (reference sequence). DNA of the CDR3: TGTGCCAGTAGTCCCACTGGGGGGAGGAGAGACACTGAAGCTTTCTTT. Its protein is CASSPTGGRRDTEAFF.

The V and J genes are TRBV27 and TRBJ2-2; D perhaps matches TRBD1 (6 bases). This CDR3 is 15 amino acids long. Trimming cost V 6 bases and J 0 bases, with 11 bases left between them. Looked up from germline, CDR1 is MNHEY and CDR2 is SMNVEV (reference sequence). The CDR3 DNA reads TGTGCCAGCAGGTGGGGACAAGCGAACACCGGGGAGCTGTTTTTT. It yields the protein CASRWGQANTGELFF.

This rearrangement joins TRBV5-6 to TRBJ2-1, with a tentative D call TRBD2 (5 bases). Trimming took 3 bases from V and 3 from J, leaving 16 bases between them. The CDR3 has 16 amino acids. The germline gives CDR1 SGHDT, CDR2 YYEEEE. CDR3 sequence reads: CASSWEGQGGYNEQFF. CDR3 DNA: TGTGCCAGCAGCTGGGAAGGCCAAGGAGGCTACAATGAGCAGTTCTTC.

This sequence joins TRBV4-1 and TRBJ2-1, with D possibly called TRBD1 or TRBD2 (5 bases each). This CDR3 region has 15 residues. V gave up 4 bases and J gave up 5 bases, with 15 bases separating them. Looked up from germline, CDR1 is MGHRA and CDR2 is YSYEKL. The CDR3 DNA follows: TGCGCCAGCAGCCCCAGGGACCGAACTAACAATGAGCAGTTCTTC. Amino acid sequence: CASSPRDRTNNEQFF.